The T cell receptor beta chain under discussion was sequenced for a study of blood T cell repertoires in COVID-19. Germline CDR1 SGHNT, CDR2 YYREEE (reference sequence). The CDR3 is made up of 15 amino acids. V lost 0 bases, J lost 4 bases, and 5 bases stayed unmatched. Sequenced by immunoSEQ multiplex PCR; TCRdb stores in-frame clones only, minus some. The data contain 150,000 to 200,000 clones, around nine tenths of them singletons. The sequence came from a man between 18 and 35 years old with active or convalescent COVID-19. Sequences were obtained from peripheral blood. The rearrangement links TRBV5-4 to TRBJ1-2; 8 bases are a match to TRBD1. The CDR3 here is CASSLVGTGSYGYTF. CDR3 coding DNA: TGTGCCAGCAGCTTGGTTGGGACAGGATCCTATGGCTACACCTTC. Variable domain in full (rest from reference TRBV5-4 and TRBJ1-2): ETGVTQSPTHLIKTRGQQVTLRCSSQSGHNTVSWYQQALGQGPQFIFQYYREEENGRGNFPPRFSGLQFPNYSSELNVNALELDDSALYLCASSLVGTGSYGYTFGSGTRLTVV.